Listed below are T cell receptor beta chains from one sample, sequenced in a study of T cell responses to AZD1222 COVID-19 vaccine. The table came from immunoSEQ multiplex PCR; TCRdb's copy has only in-frame clones and leaves some out. The data hold some 150,000 clones, with about nine tenths observed a single time. Sample: peripheral blood, taken on day 0 of MenACWY control vaccination. These receptor sequences come from an adult in good health. The CDR3 runs from the conserved cysteine through the conserved F or W. Each record gives: clone size, D gene, V gene, J gene, CDR3 length, CDR3 DNA, CDR3 protein. A D gene is named only where the DNA matches it firmly. For some rows the clone size is stated as once, few or many, or as a class when expanded; others skip it.

clone_size: -; d_call: -; v_call: TRBV5-6; j_call: TRBJ2-7; cdr3_length: 15; cdr3_nt: TGTGCCAGCAGCTACCCGGGACGGCGCTCCTACGAGCAGTACTTC; cdr3_aa: CASSYPGRRSYEQYF
clone_size: -; d_call: -; v_call: TRBV6-2/TRBV6-3; j_call: TRBJ1-1; cdr3_length: 18; cdr3_nt: TGTGCCAGCAGTTACTCGTTTCGCGCAGGGTGGGATTCAGGTGAAGCTTTCTTT; cdr3_aa: CASSYSFRAGWDSGEAFF
clone_size: -; d_call: -; v_call: TRBV24-1; j_call: TRBJ1-2; cdr3_length: 12; cdr3_nt: TGTGCCACCAGCGTCGCCGGGAAAGACTACACCTTC; cdr3_aa: CATSVAGKDYTF
clone_size: -; d_call: -; v_call: TRBV19; j_call: TRBJ1-2; cdr3_length: 14; cdr3_nt: TGTGCCAGTACCTATACGAGTGGGCTCTACGGCTACACCTTC; cdr3_aa: CASTYTSGLYGYTF
clone_size: -; d_call: -; v_call: TRBV11-2; j_call: TRBJ2-5; cdr3_length: 15; cdr3_nt: TGTGCCAGCAGCTCCCGGCCGGCCCACCAAGAGACCCAGTACTTC; cdr3_aa: CASSSRPAHQETQYF
clone_size: -; d_call: -; v_call: TRBV27; j_call: TRBJ2-3; cdr3_length: 15; cdr3_nt: TGTGCCAGCAGTTTCTGGGGACTCGACACAGATACGCAGTATTTT; cdr3_aa: CASSFWGLDTDTQYF
clone_size: -; d_call: -; v_call: TRBV7-9; j_call: TRBJ1-1; cdr3_length: 15; cdr3_nt: TGTGCCAGCAGCCGTAATAAAGACGGGAACACTGAAGCTTTCTTT; cdr3_aa: CASSRNKDGNTEAFF
clone_size: -; d_call: -; v_call: TRBV24-1; j_call: TRBJ1-3; cdr3_length: 14; cdr3_nt: TGTGCCACCAGTGATTCGACACCGGGAAACACCATATATTTT; cdr3_aa: CATSDSTPGNTIYF
clone_size: -; d_call: -; v_call: TRBV4-3; j_call: TRBJ2-7; cdr3_length: 15; cdr3_nt: TGCGCCAGCAGCCAAGAATACGTTTCCCTACGAGAGCAGTACTTC; cdr3_aa: CASSQEYVSLREQYF
clone_size: -; d_call: -; v_call: TRBV2; j_call: TRBJ1-4; cdr3_length: 14; cdr3_nt: TGTGCCAGCAGTTCACAGACAACTAATGAAAAACTGTTTTTT; cdr3_aa: CASSSQTTNEKLFF
clone_size: -; d_call: -; v_call: TRBV15; j_call: TRBJ2-3; cdr3_length: 16; cdr3_nt: TGTGCCACCAGCAGTGGGGGGATGGGGGCCACAGATACGCAGTATTTT; cdr3_aa: CATSSGGMGATDTQYF
clone_size: -; d_call: TRBD1; v_call: TRBV6-1; j_call: TRBJ2-5; cdr3_length: 12; cdr3_nt: TGTGCCAGCAGGAGACAGGGGCAGACCCAGTACTTC; cdr3_aa: CASRRQGQTQYF
clone_size: -; d_call: -; v_call: TRBV19; j_call: TRBJ1-1; cdr3_length: 15; cdr3_nt: TGTGCCAGTAGTATTCAGGGTTCCGTTCTGGCTGAAGCTTTCTTT; cdr3_aa: CASSIQGSVLAEAFF
clone_size: -; d_call: TRBD1; v_call: TRBV9; j_call: TRBJ2-5; cdr3_length: 16; cdr3_nt: TGTGCCAGCAGCGATTCCCCGGACAGGGAGACAGAGACCCAGTACTTC; cdr3_aa: CASSDSPDRETETQYF
clone_size: -; d_call: -; v_call: TRBV9; j_call: TRBJ2-7; cdr3_length: 13; cdr3_nt: TGTGCCAGCAGCCCCCCTTCACGCCACGAGCAGTACTTC; cdr3_aa: CASSPPSRHEQYF
clone_size: -; d_call: TRBD1; v_call: TRBV27; j_call: TRBJ1-5; cdr3_length: 15; cdr3_nt: TGTGCCAGCAGTCCATGGGACAGGGGGCCGCAGCCCCAGCATTTT; cdr3_aa: CASSPWDRGPQPQHF
clone_size: -; d_call: TRBD1; v_call: TRBV27; j_call: TRBJ2-7; cdr3_length: 14; cdr3_nt: TGTGCCAGCGGAACACCGGGACAGGGCCACGAGCAGTACTTC; cdr3_aa: CASGTPGQGHEQYF
clone_size: -; d_call: -; v_call: TRBV3-1/TRBV3-2; j_call: TRBJ2-5; cdr3_length: 14; cdr3_nt: TGTGCCAGCAGTGGTACGGGGTCCTTAGAGACCCAGTACTTC; cdr3_aa: CASSGTGSLETQYF
clone_size: few; d_call: TRBD1; v_call: TRBV19; j_call: TRBJ1-2; cdr3_length: 14; cdr3_nt: TGTGCCAGTAAGGGGGCAGGGAGGGCCTATGGCTACACCTTC; cdr3_aa: CASKGAGRAYGYTF
clone_size: -; d_call: -; v_call: TRBV20-1; j_call: TRBJ2-1; cdr3_length: 10; cdr3_nt: TGCAGTGCTAGCTCTGGGCGGGAGTTCTTC; cdr3_aa: CSASSGREFF
clone_size: -; d_call: TRBD1; v_call: TRBV9; j_call: TRBJ1-2; cdr3_length: 14; cdr3_nt: TGTGCCAGCAGCGATAGACAGGGGGCGTTTGGCTACACCTTC; cdr3_aa: CASSDRQGAFGYTF
clone_size: -; d_call: -; v_call: TRBV4-1; j_call: TRBJ2-5; cdr3_length: 14; cdr3_nt: TGCGCCAGCAGTCATCCAGGTCGGGGTGAGACCCAGTACTTC; cdr3_aa: CASSHPGRGETQYF
clone_size: -; d_call: TRBD2; v_call: TRBV3-1/TRBV3-2; j_call: TRBJ2-7; cdr3_length: 13; cdr3_nt: TGTGCCAGCAGCTTGGGACTAGCGGACGAGCAGTACTTC; cdr3_aa: CASSLGLADEQYF
clone_size: -; d_call: -; v_call: TRBV6-5; j_call: TRBJ2-3; cdr3_length: 16; cdr3_nt: TGTGCCAGCAGTTACGGGCGGGCAGGGGACCCCCTTACGCAGTATTTT; cdr3_aa: CASSYGRAGDPLTQYF